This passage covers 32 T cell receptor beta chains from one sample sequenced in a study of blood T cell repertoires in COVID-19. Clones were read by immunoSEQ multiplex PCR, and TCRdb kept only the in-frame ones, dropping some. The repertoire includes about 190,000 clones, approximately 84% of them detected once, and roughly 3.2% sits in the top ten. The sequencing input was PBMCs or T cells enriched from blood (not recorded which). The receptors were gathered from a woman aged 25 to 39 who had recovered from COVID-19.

The CDR3 spells CASSLFPSGSEGNTGELFF. The CDR3 DNA follows: TGTGCCAGCAGCTTATTTCCTAGCGGGAGTGAGGGAAACACCGGGGAGCTGTTTTTT. The rearrangement uses TRBV7-3 and TRBJ2-2, with 10 nucleotides matching TRBD2. The CDR3 sequence is 19 residues long. Looked up from germline, CDR1 is SGHTA and CDR2 is FQGTGA. Trimming cost V 2 bases and J 2 bases; bases outside gene matches: 11.

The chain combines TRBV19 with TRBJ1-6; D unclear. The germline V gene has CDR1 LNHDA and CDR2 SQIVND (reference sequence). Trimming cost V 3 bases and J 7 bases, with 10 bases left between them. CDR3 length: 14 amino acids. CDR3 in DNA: TGTGCCAGTAGTATCAGGCTCGGAAATTCACCCCTCCACTTT. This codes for CASSIRLGNSPLHF.

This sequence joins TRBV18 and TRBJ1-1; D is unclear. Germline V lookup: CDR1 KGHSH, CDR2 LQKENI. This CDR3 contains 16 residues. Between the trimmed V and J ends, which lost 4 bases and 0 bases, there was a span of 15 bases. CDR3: CASSLFSRSMNTEAFF. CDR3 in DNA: TGTGCCAGCTCACTTTTCTCCCGGAGCATGAACACTGAAGCTTTCTTT.

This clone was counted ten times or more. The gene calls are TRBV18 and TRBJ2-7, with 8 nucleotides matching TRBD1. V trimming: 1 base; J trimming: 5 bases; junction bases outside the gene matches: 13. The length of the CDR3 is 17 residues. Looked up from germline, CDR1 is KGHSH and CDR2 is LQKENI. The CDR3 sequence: CASSPRARQGHWDEQYV. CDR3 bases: TGTGCCAGCTCACCACGGGCCCGACAGGGGCATTGGGACGAGCAGTACGTC.

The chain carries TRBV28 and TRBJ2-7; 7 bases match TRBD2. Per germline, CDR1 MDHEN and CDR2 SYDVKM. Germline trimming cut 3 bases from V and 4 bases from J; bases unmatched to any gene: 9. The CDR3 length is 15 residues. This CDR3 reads CASSFASGHEYEQYF. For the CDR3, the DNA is TGTGCCAGCAGTTTTGCTAGCGGCCACGAATACGAGCAGTACTTC.

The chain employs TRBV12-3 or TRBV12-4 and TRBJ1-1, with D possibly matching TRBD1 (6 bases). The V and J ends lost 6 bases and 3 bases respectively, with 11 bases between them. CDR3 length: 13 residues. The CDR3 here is CASRGGRHTEAFF. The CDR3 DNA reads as TGTGCCAGCAGAGGGGGACGGCACACTGAAGCTTTCTTT.

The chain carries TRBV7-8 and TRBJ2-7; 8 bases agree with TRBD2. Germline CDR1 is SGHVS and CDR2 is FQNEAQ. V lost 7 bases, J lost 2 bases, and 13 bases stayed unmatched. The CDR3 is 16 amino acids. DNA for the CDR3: TGTGCCAGCAAGCCCCGGACTAGCCAAACCACCTACGAGCAGTACTTC. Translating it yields CASKPRTSQTTYEQYF.

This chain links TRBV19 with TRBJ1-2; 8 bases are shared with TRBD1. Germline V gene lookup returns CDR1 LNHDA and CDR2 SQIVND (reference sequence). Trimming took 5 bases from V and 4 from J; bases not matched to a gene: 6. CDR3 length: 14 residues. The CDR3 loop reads CASSPRQGRYGYTF. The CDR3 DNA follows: TGTGCCAGTAGTCCCCGACAGGGGCGCTATGGCTACACCTTC.

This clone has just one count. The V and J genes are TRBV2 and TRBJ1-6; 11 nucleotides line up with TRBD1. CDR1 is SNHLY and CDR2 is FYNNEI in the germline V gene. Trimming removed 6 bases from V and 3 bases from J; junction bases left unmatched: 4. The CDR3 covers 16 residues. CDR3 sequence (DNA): TGTGCCAGCAGACCTGGGACAGGGGGCTATAATTCACCCCTCCACTTT. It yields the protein CASRPGTGGYNSPLHF.

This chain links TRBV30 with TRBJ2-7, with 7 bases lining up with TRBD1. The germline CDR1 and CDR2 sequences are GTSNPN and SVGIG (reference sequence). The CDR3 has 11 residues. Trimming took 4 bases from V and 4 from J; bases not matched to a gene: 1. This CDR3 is CAWNRGYEQYF. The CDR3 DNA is TGTGCCTGGAACAGGGGTTACGAGCAGTACTTC. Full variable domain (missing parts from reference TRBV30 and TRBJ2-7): SQTIHQWPATLVQPVGSPLSLECTVEGTSNPNLYWYRQAAGRGLQLLFYSVGIGQISSEVPQNLSASRPQDRQFILSSKKLLLSDSGFYLCAWNRGYEQYFGPGTRLTVT.

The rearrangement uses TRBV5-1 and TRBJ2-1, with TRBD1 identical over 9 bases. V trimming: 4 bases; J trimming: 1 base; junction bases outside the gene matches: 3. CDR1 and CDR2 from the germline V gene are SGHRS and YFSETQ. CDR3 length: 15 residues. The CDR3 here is CASSMDRGSYNEQFF. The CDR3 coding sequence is TGCGCCAGCAGCATGGACAGGGGTTCCTACAATGAGCAGTTCTTC. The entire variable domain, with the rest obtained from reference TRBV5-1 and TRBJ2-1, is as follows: KAGVTQTPRYLIKTRGQQVTLSCSPISGHRSVSWYQQTPGQGLQFLFEYFSETQRNKGNFPGRFSGRQFSNSRSEMNVSTLELGDSALYLCASSMDRGSYNEQFFGPGTRLTVL.

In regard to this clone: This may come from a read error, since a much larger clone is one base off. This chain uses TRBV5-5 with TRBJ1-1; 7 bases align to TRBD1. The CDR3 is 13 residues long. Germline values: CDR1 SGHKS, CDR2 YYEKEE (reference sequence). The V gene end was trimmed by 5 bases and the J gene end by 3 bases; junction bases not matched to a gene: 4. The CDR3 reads CASSQTGYTEAFF. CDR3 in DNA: TGTGCCAGCAGTCAGACAGGGTACACTGAAGCTTTCTTT.

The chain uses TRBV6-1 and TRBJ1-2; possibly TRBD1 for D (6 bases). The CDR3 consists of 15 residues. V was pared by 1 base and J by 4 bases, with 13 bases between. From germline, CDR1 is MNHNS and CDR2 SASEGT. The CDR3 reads CASSEVRGAPYGYTF. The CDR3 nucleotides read TGTGCCAGCAGTGAAGTTCGGGGGGCCCCCTATGGCTACACCTTC.

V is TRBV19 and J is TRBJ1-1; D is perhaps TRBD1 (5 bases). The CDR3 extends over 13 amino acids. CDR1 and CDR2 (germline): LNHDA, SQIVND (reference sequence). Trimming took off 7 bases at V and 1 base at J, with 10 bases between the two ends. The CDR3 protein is CASTKQENTEAFF. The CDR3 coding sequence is TGTGCCAGTACCAAACAGGAGAACACTGAAGCTTTCTTT.

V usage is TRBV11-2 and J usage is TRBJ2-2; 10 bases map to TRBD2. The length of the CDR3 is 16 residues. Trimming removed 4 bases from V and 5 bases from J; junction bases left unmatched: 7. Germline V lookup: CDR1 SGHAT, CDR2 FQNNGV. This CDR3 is CASSSLGLARTGELFF. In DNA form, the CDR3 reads TGTGCCAGCAGCTCCCTGGGACTAGCGAGGACCGGGGAGCTGTTTTTT.

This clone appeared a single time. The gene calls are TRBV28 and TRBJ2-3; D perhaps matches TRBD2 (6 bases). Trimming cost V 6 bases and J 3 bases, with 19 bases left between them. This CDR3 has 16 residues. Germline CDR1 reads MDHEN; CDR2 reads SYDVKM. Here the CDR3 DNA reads TGTGCCAGCAGACGGACCGGGACTCCGTCGACAGATACGCAGTATTTT. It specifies CASRRTGTPSTDTQYF.

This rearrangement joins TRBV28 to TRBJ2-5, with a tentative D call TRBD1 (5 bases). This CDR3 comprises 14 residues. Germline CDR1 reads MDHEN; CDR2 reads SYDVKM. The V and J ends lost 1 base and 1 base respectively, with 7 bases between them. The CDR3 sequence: CASSLLGPQETQYF. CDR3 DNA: TGTGCCAGCAGTTTATTGGGGCCCCAAGAGACCCAGTACTTC.

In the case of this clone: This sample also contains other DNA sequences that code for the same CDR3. The CDR3 coding sequence is TGTGCCAGCAGCTCACAGGGGGGAGGGCAGCCCCAGCATTTT. Its protein is CASSSQGGGQPQHF. This chain connects TRBV7-2 to TRBJ1-5, with 8 bases that match TRBD1. This CDR3 has 14 residues. V lost 4 bases, J lost 7 bases, and 6 bases stayed unmatched. The germline CDR1 and CDR2 sequences are SGHTA and FQGNSA.

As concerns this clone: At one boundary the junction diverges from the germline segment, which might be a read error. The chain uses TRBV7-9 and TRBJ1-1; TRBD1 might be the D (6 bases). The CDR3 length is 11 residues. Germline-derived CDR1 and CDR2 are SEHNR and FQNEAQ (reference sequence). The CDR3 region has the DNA TGTGCCAGCAGCTTAGCGACAGGCCCCCGATTT. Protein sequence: CASSLATGPRF.

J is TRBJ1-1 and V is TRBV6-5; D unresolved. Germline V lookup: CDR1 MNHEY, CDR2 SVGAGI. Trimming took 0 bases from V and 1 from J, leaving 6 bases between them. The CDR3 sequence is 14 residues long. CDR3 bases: TGTGCCAGCAGTTACTCGAGTGAGAACACTGAAGCTTTCTTT. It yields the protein CASSYSSENTEAFF.

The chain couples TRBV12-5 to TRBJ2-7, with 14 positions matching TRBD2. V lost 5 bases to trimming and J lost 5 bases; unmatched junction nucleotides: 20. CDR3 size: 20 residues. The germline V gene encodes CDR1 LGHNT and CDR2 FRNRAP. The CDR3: CASGPGGEWTSGRQGHEQYF. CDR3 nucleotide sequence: TGTGCTAGTGGTCCCGGCGGGGAGTGGACTAGCGGGAGGCAAGGCCACGAGCAGTACTTC.

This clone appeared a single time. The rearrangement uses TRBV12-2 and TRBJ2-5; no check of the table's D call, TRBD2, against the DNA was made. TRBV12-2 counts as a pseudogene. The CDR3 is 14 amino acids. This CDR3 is CASRPGALGETQYF. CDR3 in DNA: TGTGCAAGTCGTCCCGGAGCCTTGGGAGAGACCCAGTACTTC.

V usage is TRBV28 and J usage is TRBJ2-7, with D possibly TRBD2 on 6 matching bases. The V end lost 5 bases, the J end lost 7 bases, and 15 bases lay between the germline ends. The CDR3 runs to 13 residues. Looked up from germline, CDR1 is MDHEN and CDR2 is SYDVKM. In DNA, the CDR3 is TGTGCCAGCAGTCACCCCGCGGGAATAGAGCAGTACGTC. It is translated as CASSHPAGIEQYV.

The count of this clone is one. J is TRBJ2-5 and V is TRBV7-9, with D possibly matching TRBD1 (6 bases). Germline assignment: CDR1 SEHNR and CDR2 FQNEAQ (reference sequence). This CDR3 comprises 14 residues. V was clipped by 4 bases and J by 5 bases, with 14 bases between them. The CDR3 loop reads CASSSTQGWETQYF. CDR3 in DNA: TGTGCCAGCAGCTCGACGCAGGGGTGGGAGACCCAGTACTTC.

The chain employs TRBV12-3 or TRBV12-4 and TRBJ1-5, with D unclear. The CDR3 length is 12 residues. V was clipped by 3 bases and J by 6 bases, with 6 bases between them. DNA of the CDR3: TGTGCCAGCAGTTTCCGGGGTCAGCCCCAGCATTTT. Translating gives CASSFRGQPQHF.

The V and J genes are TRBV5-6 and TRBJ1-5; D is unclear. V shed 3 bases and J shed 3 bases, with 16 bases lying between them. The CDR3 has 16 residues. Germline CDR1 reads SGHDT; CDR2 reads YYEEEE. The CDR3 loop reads CASSSLKEPPNQPQHF. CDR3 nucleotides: TGTGCCAGCAGCTCTCTGAAGGAGCCTCCCAATCAGCCCCAGCATTTT.

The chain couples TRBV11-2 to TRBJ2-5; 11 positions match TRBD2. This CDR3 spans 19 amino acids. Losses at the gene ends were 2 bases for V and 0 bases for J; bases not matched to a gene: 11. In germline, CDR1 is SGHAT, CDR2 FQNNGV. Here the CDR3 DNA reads TGTGCCAGCAGCTTACAAGGGACTAGCGGAAGTTCCTACCAAGAGACCCAGTACTTC. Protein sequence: CASSLQGTSGSSYQETQYF.

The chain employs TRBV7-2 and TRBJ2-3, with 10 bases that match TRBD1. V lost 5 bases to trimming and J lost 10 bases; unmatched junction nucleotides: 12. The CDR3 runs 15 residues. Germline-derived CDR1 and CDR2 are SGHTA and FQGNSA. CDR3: CASSTTGGAGRAQYF. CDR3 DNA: TGTGCCAGCAGCACGACAGGGGGCGCGGGTCGTGCGCAGTATTTT.

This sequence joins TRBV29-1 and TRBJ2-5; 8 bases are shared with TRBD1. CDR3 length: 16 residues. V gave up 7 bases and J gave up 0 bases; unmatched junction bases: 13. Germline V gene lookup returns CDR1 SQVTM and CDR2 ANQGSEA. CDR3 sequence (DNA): TGCAGCGGGGTTTTGGACAGGGCACCCTACCAAGAGACCCAGTACTTC. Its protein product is CSGVLDRAPYQETQYF.

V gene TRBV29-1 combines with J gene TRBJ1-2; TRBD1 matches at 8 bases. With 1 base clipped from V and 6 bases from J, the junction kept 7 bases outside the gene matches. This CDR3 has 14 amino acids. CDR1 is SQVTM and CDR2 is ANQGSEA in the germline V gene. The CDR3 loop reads CSVEVWGTGDGYTF. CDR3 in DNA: TGCAGCGTTGAAGTTTGGGGGACAGGTGATGGCTACACCTTC.

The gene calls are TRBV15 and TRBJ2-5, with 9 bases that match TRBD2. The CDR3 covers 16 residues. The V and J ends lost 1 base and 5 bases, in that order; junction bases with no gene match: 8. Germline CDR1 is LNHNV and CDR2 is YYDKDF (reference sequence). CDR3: CATSRVSGLAVETQYF. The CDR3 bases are TGTGCCACCAGCAGAGTATCGGGACTAGCAGTGGAGACCCAGTACTTC. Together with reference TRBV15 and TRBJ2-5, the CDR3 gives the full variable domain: DAMVIQNPRYQVTQFGKPVTLSCSQTLNHNVMYWYQQKSSQAPKLLFHYYDKDFNNEADTPDNFQSRRPNTSFCFLDIRSPGLGDTAMYLCATSRVSGLAVETQYFGPGTRLLVL.

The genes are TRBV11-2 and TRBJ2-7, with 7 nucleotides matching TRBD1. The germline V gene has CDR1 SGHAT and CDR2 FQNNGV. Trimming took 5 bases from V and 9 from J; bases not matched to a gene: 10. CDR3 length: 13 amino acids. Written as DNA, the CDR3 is TGTGCCAGCAGCGCTACAGGGGCCCGAGGGCAGTACTTC. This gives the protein CASSATGARGQYF.